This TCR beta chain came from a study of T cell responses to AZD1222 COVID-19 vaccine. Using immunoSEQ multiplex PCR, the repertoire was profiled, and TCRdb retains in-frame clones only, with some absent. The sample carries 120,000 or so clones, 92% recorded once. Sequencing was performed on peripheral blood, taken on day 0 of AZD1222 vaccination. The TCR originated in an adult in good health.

The CDR3 DNA is TGTGCCAGCAGTTTAGGAGTCTCTGGAAACACCATATATTTT. Amino acid sequence: CASSLGVSGNTIYF. The chain couples TRBV28 to TRBJ1-3; D is unclear. V lost 2 bases, J lost 0 bases, and 5 bases lay in between. The germline gives CDR1 MDHEN, CDR2 SYDVKM. The CDR3 runs to 14 residues.